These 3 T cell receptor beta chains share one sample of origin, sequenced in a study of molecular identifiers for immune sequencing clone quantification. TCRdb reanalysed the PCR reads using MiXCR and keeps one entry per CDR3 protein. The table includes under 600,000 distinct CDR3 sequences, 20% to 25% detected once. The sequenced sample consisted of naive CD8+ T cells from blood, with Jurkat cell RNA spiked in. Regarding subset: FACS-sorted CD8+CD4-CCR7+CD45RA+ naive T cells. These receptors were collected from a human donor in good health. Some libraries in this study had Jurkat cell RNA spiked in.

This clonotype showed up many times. CDR3 amino acids: CASSPRPTSGVADTQYF. Here the CDR3 DNA reads TGTGCCAGCAGCCCCCGCCCCACTAGCGGAGTGGCAGATACGCAGTATTTT. The V and J genes are TRBV9 and TRBJ2-3, with 8 bases matching TRBD2. CDR1 is SGDLS, CDR2 YYNGEE, per germline. V gave up 4 bases and J gave up 4 bases; unmatched junction bases: 14. The CDR3 is made up of 17 amino acids. The complete variable domain, with remaining parts taken from reference TRBV9 and TRBJ2-3, reads DSGVTQTPKHLITATGQRVTLRCSPRSGDLSVYWYQQSLDQGLQFLIQYYNGEERAKGNILERFSAQQFPDLHSELNLSSLELGDSALYFCASSPRPTSGVADTQYFGPGTRLTVL.

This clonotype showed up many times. CDR3 bases: TGTGCCTGGAACCTACAGGGCTCTGGGGCCAACGTCCTGACTTTC. This codes for CAWNLQGSGANVLTF. This chain links TRBV30 with TRBJ2-6, with a possible D match to TRBD1 (6 bases). Trimming cost V 4 bases and J 0 bases, with 10 bases left between them. The germline CDR1 and CDR2 sequences are GTSNPN and SVGIG (reference sequence). The CDR3 length is 15 residues.

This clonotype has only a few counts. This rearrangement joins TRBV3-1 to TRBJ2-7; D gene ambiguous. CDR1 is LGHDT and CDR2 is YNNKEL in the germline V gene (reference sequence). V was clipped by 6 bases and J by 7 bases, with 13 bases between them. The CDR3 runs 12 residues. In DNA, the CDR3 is TGTGCCAGCAGTAGACCTCTTGGGGAGCAGTACTTC. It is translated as CASSRPLGEQYF.